This record concerns one TCR beta chain sequence. The CDR3 loop spans 16 amino acids. From germline, CDR1 is SGHKS and CDR2 YYEKEE (reference sequence). The trim removed 4 bases at V and 7 bases at J, leaving 7 bases unmatched. The record originates from a study of early T cells in non-severe SARS-CoV-2 infection. MiXCR, applied by TCRdb to the 5' RACE reads, yields one record per CDR3 protein. In the table there are around 77,000 distinct CDR3 sequences, about 5% of which are singletons. This receptor was identified in an adult who was a healthcare worker with PCR-confirmed SARS-CoV-2 infection or an uninfected control (not recorded which). This specimen consisted of whole blood, obtained at baseline. The chain joins TRBV5-5 to TRBJ2-1, with 14 nucleotides matching TRBD2. DNA for the CDR3: TGTGCCAGCAGCATTCGGACTAGCGGGAGGTATAATGAGCAGTTCTTC. Translation gives CASSIRTSGRYNEQFF.